The rows below give T cell receptor beta chains drawn from one sample of a study of T cells after yellow fever vaccination. Via MiXCR, TCRdb re-called the 5' RACE reads, giving one row per CDR3 protein. The table lists approximately 300,000 distinct CDR3 sequences, 6.8% of them singletons. This sample comprised PBMCs, obtained around 45 days after the first yellow fever vaccination. The receptors shown here come from a man between 18 and 29 years old who received the YFV17D yellow fever vaccine. The CDR3 runs from the conserved cysteine through the conserved F or W. The D gene is left open where the match is weak. Not every row has a clone size; where given, it reads once, few, many or a size class.

d_call	cdr3_length	v_call	j_call	clone_size	cdr3_aa	cdr3_nt
TRBD1	15	TRBV5-1	TRBJ2-7	-	CASSLPGQPSYEQYF	TGCGCCAGCAGCCTCCCGGGACAGCCTTCCTACGAGCAGTACTTC
-	15	TRBV7-2	TRBJ1-1	-	CASSRYPGFGTEAFF	TGTGCCAGCAGCCGCTACCCCGGTTTCGGGACTGAAGCTTTCTTT
-	13	TRBV9	TRBJ2-2	-	CASSLMGSGELFF	TGTGCCAGCAGTTTAATGGGAAGCGGGGAGCTGTTTTTT
-	13	TRBV12-3/TRBV12-4	TRBJ1-2	many	CASKEANMNGYTF	TGTGCCAGCAAGGAAGCCAATATGAATGGCTACACCTTC
TRBD1	15	TRBV5-1	TRBJ2-1	few	CASSSPGTGGNEQFF	TGCGCCAGCAGCTCTCCCGGGACAGGGGGCAATGAGCAGTTCTTC
-	15	TRBV7-3	TRBJ2-2	-	CASSLDGLNTGELFF	TGTGCCAGCAGCTTAGACGGATTGAACACCGGGGAGCTGTTTTTT
TRBD2	14	TRBV9	TRBJ2-5	few	CVIALAAKQETQYF	TGTGTCATAGCACTAGCGGCTAAACAAGAGACCCAGTACTTC
-	13	TRBV19	TRBJ1-1	many	CASSNHELTEAFF	TGTGCCAGTAGTAACCATGAGCTCACTGAAGCTTTCTTT
-	15	TRBV7-2	TRBJ1-6	-	CASSLQGALNSPLHF	TGTGCCAGCAGCCTACAGGGAGCCCTTAATTCACCCCTCCACTTT
TRBD2	20	TRBV27	TRBJ2-5	few	CASSFLEVSGGLATQETQYF	TGTGCCAGCAGTTTCCTCGAGGTTAGCGGGGGCCTCGCTACTCAAGAGACCCAGTACTTC
-	18	TRBV4-2	TRBJ2-1	many	CASSQEGPSGGIYNEQFF	TGTGCCAGCAGCCAAGAGGGCCCCTCAGGGGGGATTTACAATGAGCAGTTCTTC
-	13	TRBV12-3/TRBV12-4	TRBJ1-2	-	CASGSGWGYGYTF	TGTGCCAGCGGTTCAGGGTGGGGCTATGGCTACACCTTC
TRBD2	15	TRBV5-1	TRBJ2-1	-	CASSLALAGGPSPFF	TGCGCCAGCAGCTTGGCTCTAGCGGGGGGCCCTTCGCCGTTCTTC
-	11	TRBV12-3/TRBV12-4	TRBJ1-1	few	CASFDAAEAFF	TGTGCCAGCTTTGATGCGGCTGAAGCTTTCTTT
-	14	TRBV19	TRBJ2-7	few	CASSIRGSSYEQYF	TGTGCCAGTAGTATAAGGGGTAGCTCCTACGAGCAGTACTTC
-	17	TRBV7-6	TRBJ2-1	few	CASSLVLSGFSYNEQFF	TGTGCCAGCAGCTTAGTCCTCAGCGGATTCTCCTACAATGAGCAGTTCTTC
-	13	TRBV18	TRBJ1-5	-	CASSPSGNQPQHF	TGTGCCAGCTCACCTTCGGGGAATCAGCCCCAGCATTTT
-	13	TRBV5-1	TRBJ1-1	-	CASSSGPGAEAFF	TGCGCCAGCAGCTCCGGACCCGGGGCTGAAGCTTTCTTT
TRBD1	12	TRBV3-1	TRBJ1-6	-	CASRTGFSPLHF	TGTGCCAGCAGGACAGGGTTTTCACCCCTCCACTTT
TRBD1	15	TRBV12-3/TRBV12-4	TRBJ2-7	-	CASSFRGQNTYEQYF	TGTGCCAGCAGTTTCAGGGGACAGAACACCTACGAGCAGTACTTC
TRBD2	14	TRBV6-2/TRBV6-3	TRBJ2-3	many	CASISGGAANTQYF	TGTGCCAGCATCAGCGGGGGGGCAGCTAATACGCAGTATTTT
-	13	TRBV7-2	TRBJ2-1	few	CASRTFNINEQFF	TGTGCCAGCAGGACTTTCAATATCAATGAGCAGTTCTTC
-	14	TRBV12-3/TRBV12-4	TRBJ1-2	-	CASSPQAETYGYTF	TGTGCCAGCAGTCCCCAGGCAGAAACCTATGGCTACACCTTC
-	13	TRBV19	TRBJ2-7	-	CASSIAEAYEQYF	TGTGCCAGTAGTATCGCTGAGGCCTACGAGCAGTACTTC
-	14	TRBV5-1	TRBJ2-5	-	CASSRPGESETQYF	TGCGCCAGCAGTCGGCCAGGGGAATCAGAGACCCAGTACTTC
-	13	TRBV5-1	TRBJ2-5	-	CASRKVLQETQYF	TGCGCCAGCAGGAAGGTCCTACAAGAGACCCAGTACTTC
-	14	TRBV20-1	TRBJ1-1	-	CSARARIGAAEAFF	TGCAGTGCTAGAGCGCGGATCGGGGCGGCTGAAGCTTTCTTT
-	14	TRBV7-9	TRBJ1-2	-	CASSSTIRNYGYTF	TGTGCCAGCAGCTCGACGATTCGCAACTATGGCTACACCTTC
-	16	TRBV6-1	TRBJ1-5	many	CASRERPLYSNQPQHF	TGTGCCAGCAGGGAGCGACCCCTCTATAGCAATCAGCCCCAGCATTTT
-	13	TRBV24-1	TRBJ2-3	many	CATSRPVADTQYF	TGTGCCACCAGTAGACCCGTCGCGGATACGCAGTATTTT
-	16	TRBV20-1	TRBJ2-2	-	CSARGYGGARLGELFF	TGCAGTGCTAGGGGTTATGGCGGGGCTCGTTTAGGGGAGCTGTTTTTT
-	16	TRBV14	TRBJ1-2	few	CASSPLGRAGYYGYTF	TGTGCCAGCAGCCCCCTCGGTCGGGCAGGGTACTATGGCTACACCTTC
TRBD2	16	TRBV6-1	TRBJ2-5	-	CASSQGLAGLGETQYF	TGTGCCAGCAGTCAGGGACTAGCGGGCCTCGGAGAGACCCAGTACTTC
-	18	TRBV11-1	TRBJ2-7	few	CASSLGSVGTSSSYEQYF	TGTGCCAGCAGCTTAGGGTCAGTGGGGACATCGAGCTCCTACGAGCAGTACTTC
-	13	TRBV7-2	TRBJ2-1	-	CASSFREHNEQFF	TGTGCCAGCAGCTTCAGGGAGCACAATGAGCAGTTCTTC
-	14	TRBV5-8	TRBJ2-3	-	CASSEGSAPDTQYF	TGTGCCAGCAGCGAGGGGTCCGCTCCAGATACGCAGTATTTT
TRBD1	15	TRBV20-1	TRBJ1-4	few	CSAAGQGATNEKLFF	TGCAGTGCGGCGGGACAGGGGGCAACTAATGAAAAACTGTTTTTT
TRBD1	15	TRBV4-1	TRBJ1-1	many	CASSQRQGRDTEAFF	TGCGCCAGCAGCCAGAGACAGGGTCGGGATACTGAAGCTTTCTTT
TRBD2	15	TRBV9	TRBJ2-3	few	CASSVLTSVTDTQYF	TGTGCCAGCAGCGTATTGACTAGCGTGACAGATACGCAGTATTTT
TRBD1	13	TRBV5-6	TRBJ1-6	few	CASSPGTEVPLHF	TGTGCCAGCAGCCCCGGGACAGAGGTTCCCCTCCACTTT
TRBD2	13	TRBV29-1	TRBJ2-5	many	CSVLRLAGETQYF	TGCAGCGTTTTACGACTAGCGGGGGAGACCCAGTACTTC
TRBD1	13	TRBV5-6	TRBJ2-7	many	CASSPQQGPEQYF	TGTGCCAGCAGTCCTCAACAGGGGCCCGAGCAGTACTTC
TRBD2	21	TRBV11-2	TRBJ2-3	few	CASSLDSLAGGTAFLTDTQYF	TGTGCCAGCAGCTTAGATAGTCTAGCGGGGGGCACCGCATTCCTCACAGATACGCAGTATTTT
-	14	TRBV7-2	TRBJ1-5	many	CASSLVEGDQPQHF	TGTGCCAGCAGCTTAGTTGAGGGGGATCAGCCCCAGCATTTT
-	15	TRBV7-2	TRBJ2-5	-	CASSLDLGPSETQYF	TGTGCCAGCAGCTTAGACCTGGGCCCCAGCGAGACCCAGTACTTC
TRBD2	14	TRBV6-1	TRBJ2-3	few	CASESGTSEHTQYF	TGTGCCAGCGAATCCGGGACTAGCGAGCATACGCAGTATTTT
-	13	TRBV19	TRBJ2-1	-	CASSPGVANEQFF	TGTGCCAGTTCGCCAGGGGTGGCGAATGAGCAGTTCTTC
TRBD1	15	TRBV18	TRBJ1-2	-	CASSPSGTAVYGYTF	TGTGCCAGCTCACCGTCCGGGACAGCGGTCTATGGCTACACCTTC
-	12	TRBV15	TRBJ2-3	-	CATSRAYDTQYF	TGTGCCACCAGCAGAGCGTACGATACGCAGTATTTT
-	15	TRBV20-1	TRBJ2-5	medium-sized	CSARDLRQAEETQYF	TGCAGTGCTAGAGATCTGAGGCAGGCCGAAGAGACCCAGTACTTC
-	14	TRBV10-3	TRBJ1-5	few	CAISGSDGNQPQHF	TGTGCCATCAGTGGGTCGGATGGCAATCAGCCCCAGCATTTT
-	15	TRBV7-6	TRBJ2-7	many	CASSVGQSPFYEQYF	TGTGCCAGCAGCGTTGGGCAGTCCCCCTTTTACGAGCAGTACTTC
-	15	TRBV28	TRBJ1-1	few	CASSPDIGGNTEAFF	TGTGCCAGCAGCCCGGACATTGGGGGGAACACTGAAGCTTTCTTT